These T cell receptor beta chains were read from a single sample in a study of identical twins. One entry per CDR3 protein, called by TCRdb with MiXCR from the 5' RACE reads. The top ten clones hold 1.5% to 2% of a sample with 750,000 to 950,000 distinct CDR3 sequences, 10% to 15% of them seen once. The sample also formed part of further work on yellow fever vaccine responses in identical twins.

The specimen was PBMCs. The receptors here all came from a woman under 30 in good health. Each CDR3 is given with its conserved first and last residue. Each record gives: J gene, D gene, clone size, V gene, CDR3 length, CDR3 protein, CDR3 DNA. The D gene is left open where the match is weak. Clone size, where shown, is once, few, many, or a class for clones that have expanded.

TRBJ1-4 TRBD1 many TRBV12-3/TRBV12-4 15 CASSPSGGVNEKLFF TGTGCCAGCAGTCCCTCAGGGGGGGTTAATGAAAAACTGTTTTTT
TRBJ1-5 NA many TRBV6-1 17 CASSQLKTGNSNQPQHF TGTGCCAGCAGCCAACTTAAGACAGGAAATAGCAATCAGCCCCAGCATTTT
TRBJ2-1 TRBD2 NA TRBV3-1 16 CASSHLGTSGGAQQFF TGTGCCAGCAGCCACCTGGGGACTAGCGGGGGGGCCCAGCAGTTCTTC
TRBJ2-1 TRBD2 few TRBV11-2 15 CASSFTSGRAGEQFF TGTGCCAGCAGCTTTACTAGCGGGAGGGCTGGAGAGCAGTTCTTC
TRBJ2-1 NA few TRBV13 13 CASRVGTYNEQFF TGTGCCAGCCGAGTGGGGACATACAATGAGCAGTTCTTC
TRBJ1-2 TRBD1 NA TRBV6-1 13 CASQGQAGYGYTF TGTGCCAGCCAAGGACAGGCGGGCTATGGCTACACCTTC
TRBJ2-3 NA few TRBV3-1 16 CASSHGDQGRTDTQYF TGTGCCAGCAGCCATGGAGACCAGGGACGCACAGATACGCAGTATTTT
TRBJ2-1 TRBD2 many TRBV24-1 16 CATSEPGTKGYNEQFF TGTGCCACCAGTGAACCCGGGACTAAAGGGTACAATGAGCAGTTCTTC
TRBJ2-7 NA few TRBV6-4 12 CASSDSGSEQYF TGTGCCAGCAGTGACTCCGGGAGCGAGCAGTACTTC
TRBJ2-3 TRBD2 few TRBV12-3/TRBV12-4 20 CASSLFQRGIPKTGTDTQYF TGTGCCAGCAGTTTATTCCAGCGGGGGATACCTAAGACCGGCACAGATACGCAGTATTTT
TRBJ2-1 TRBD2 many TRBV7-3 15 CASSNSGSSYNEQFF TGTGCCAGCAGCAATAGCGGGAGCTCCTACAATGAGCAGTTCTTC
TRBJ2-2 NA many TRBV12-3/TRBV12-4 11 CASLNTGELFF TGTGCCAGCCTTAACACCGGGGAGCTGTTTTTT
TRBJ1-1 NA few TRBV20-1 13 CSAKGWDVPEAFF TGCAGTGCTAAAGGATGGGATGTGCCTGAAGCTTTCTTT
TRBJ2-2 NA few TRBV6-1 13 CASSISFAGELFF TGTGCCAGCAGTATTTCGTTTGCCGGGGAGCTGTTTTTT
TRBJ1-2 TRBD1 few TRBV9 14 CASSVGQVSYGYTF TGTGCCAGCAGCGTCGGACAGGTGTCCTATGGCTACACCTTC
TRBJ1-1 NA NA TRBV28 14 CASSNFWESTEAFF TGTGCCAGCAGTAACTTTTGGGAGAGCACTGAAGCTTTCTTT
TRBJ2-1 TRBD1 NA TRBV4-2 16 CASSQTGRGSYNEQFF TGTGCCAGCAGCCAGACAGGGCGTGGCTCCTACAATGAGCAGTTCTTC
TRBJ1-4 NA few TRBV28 15 CASSPSPGRIEKLFF TGTGCCAGCAGTCCCTCCCCCGGGAGGATCGAAAAACTGTTTTTT
TRBJ1-5 TRBD1 NA TRBV28 15 CASSLGQGPPWPQHF TGTGCCAGCAGTTTGGGACAGGGGCCCCCCTGGCCCCAGCATTTT
TRBJ2-2 NA few TRBV20-1 17 CSAPRRQGNVFTGELFF TGCAGTGCCCCCCGGAGGCAGGGTAACGTTTTCACCGGGGAGCTGTTTTTT
TRBJ2-1 TRBD2 few TRBV6-1 17 CASRHRVGTSDYNEQFF TGTGCCAGCAGACACCGGGTCGGGACTAGTGACTACAATGAGCAGTTCTTC
TRBJ2-3 NA many TRBV4-1 14 CASSQRQGTDTQYF TGCGCCAGCAGCCAAAGGCAGGGCACAGATACGCAGTATTTT
TRBJ2-3 TRBD2 few TRBV12-3/TRBV12-4 16 CASSETSGRARDTQYF TGTGCCAGCAGTGAGACTAGCGGGAGGGCCAGAGATACGCAGTATTTT
TRBJ2-3 TRBD1 few TRBV6-5 16 CASSWLSDRVGDTQYF TGTGCCAGCAGTTGGTTGTCGGACAGGGTGGGGGATACGCAGTATTTT
TRBJ2-1 NA NA TRBV4-1 16 CASSQDWPRLHNEQFF TGCGCCAGCAGCCAAGATTGGCCTAGATTGCACAATGAGCAGTTCTTC
TRBJ2-5 NA NA TRBV15 16 CATSREGTGSQETQYF TGTGCCACCAGCAGAGAGGGAACAGGTTCCCAAGAGACCCAGTACTTC
TRBJ1-1 NA few TRBV20-1 14 CSARDGSTDTEAFF TGCAGTGCTAGAGATGGATCCACAGACACTGAAGCTTTCTTT
TRBJ2-5 TRBD1 few TRBV28 15 CASRYRDRVSETQYF TGTGCCAGCAGGTACCGGGACAGGGTTTCGGAGACCCAGTACTTC
TRBJ2-2 TRBD2 NA TRBV11-1 17 CASSLLRTSGVTGELFF TGTGCCAGCAGCTTATTGCGGACTAGCGGGGTTACCGGGGAGCTGTTTTTT
TRBJ2-3 TRBD2 few TRBV29-1 15 CSVATSGTSTDTQYF TGCAGCGTGGCCACTAGCGGGACTAGCACAGATACGCAGTATTTT
TRBJ1-1 NA many TRBV12-3/TRBV12-4 14 CASSTSGGDTEAFF TGTGCCAGCAGCACCTCGGGCGGAGACACTGAAGCTTTCTTT
TRBJ2-1 NA few TRBV2 14 CASSKRSSYNEQFF TGTGCCAGCAGTAAGAGGAGCTCCTACAATGAGCAGTTCTTC
TRBJ2-3 TRBD2 few TRBV2 16 CASAFSSGRSADTQYF TGTGCCAGCGCCTTCTCTAGCGGGAGGTCGGCAGATACGCAGTATTTT
TRBJ2-1 TRBD2 NA TRBV11-1 18 CASSVVGTSGGHYNEQFF TGTGCCAGCAGCGTAGTGGGGACTAGCGGGGGGCACTACAATGAGCAGTTCTTC
TRBJ2-3 TRBD2 few TRBV12-3/TRBV12-4 15 CASSWRGGWTDTQYF TGTGCCAGCAGTTGGCGCGGGGGGTGGACAGATACGCAGTATTTT
TRBJ2-2 NA NA TRBV3-1 14 CASSQSLSGGELFF TGTGCCAGCAGCCAATCACTCTCGGGGGGGGAGCTGTTTTTT
TRBJ2-5 NA many TRBV5-1 15 CASSLVGRTGETQYF TGCGCCAGCAGCTTGGTAGGCCGGACTGGAGAGACCCAGTACTTC
TRBJ2-2 TRBD2 NA TRBV6-5 15 CASSYGRVGTGELFF TGTGCCAGCAGTTACGGGAGGGTAGGGACCGGGGAGCTGTTTTTT
TRBJ2-1 NA NA TRBV28 15 CASSYPGIGENEQFF TGTGCCAGCAGTTACCCGGGCATAGGGGAGAATGAGCAGTTCTTC
TRBJ2-3 TRBD2 few TRBV10-2 15 CASGPIAGGTDTQYF TGCGCCAGCGGCCCCATAGCGGGGGGGACAGATACGCAGTATTTT
TRBJ2-7 TRBD2 few TRBV20-1 14 CSAVTSGVTYEQYF TGCAGTGCGGTGACTAGCGGGGTAACCTACGAGCAGTACTTC
TRBJ2-1 TRBD2 NA TRBV11-1 19 CASSRGLAGGQSSYNEQFF TGTGCCAGCAGCCGAGGACTAGCGGGGGGGCAGAGCTCCTACAATGAGCAGTTCTTC
TRBJ2-2 NA few TRBV9 13 CASSVVSIGELFF TGTGCCAGCAGCGTAGTGTCTATCGGGGAGCTGTTTTTT
TRBJ2-2 TRBD1 few TRBV27 14 CASSVQGDTGELFF TGTGCCAGCAGTGTACAGGGGGACACCGGGGAGCTGTTTTTT
TRBJ2-1 TRBD2 NA TRBV10-3 17 CAISVPTSGGHYNEQFF TGTGCCATCAGTGTACCGACTAGCGGGGGCCACTACAATGAGCAGTTCTTC
TRBJ1-1 NA NA TRBV15 12 CATSRDHTEAFF TGTGCCACCAGCAGAGATCACACTGAAGCTTTCTTT